The clone carrying this T cell receptor (beta chain) was seen a handful of times. Every bit of the isolated RNA underwent reverse transcription, so sequencing read expressed TCRB transcripts. Measured with immunoSEQ multiplex PCR; TCRdb has only the in-frame clones, and not every one. The table includes under 500,000 clones, around 28% detected once. The CDR3 spans 15 residues. The V end was cut by 5 bases, the J end by 2 bases, with 15 bases between. CDR1 and CDR2 (germline): KGHSH, LQKENI. The data were taken from a study of beta chain features in type 1 diabetes. This TCR derives from a man aged 18 to 30 in good health. This chain links TRBV18 with TRBJ2-5, with D possibly matching TRBD2 (5 bases). Sequencing used naive CD4+ T cells from blood. CDR3 in amino acids: CASSATRILQETQYF. Written as DNA, the CDR3 is TGTGCCAGCTCAGCCACTAGGATCCTACAAGAGACCCAGTACTTC. Full variable domain (outside the CDR3, taken from reference TRBV18 and TRBJ2-5): NAGVMQNPRHLVRRRGQEARLRCSPMKGHSHVYWYRQLPEEGLKFMVYLQKENIIDESGMPKERFSAEFPKEGPSILRIQQVVRGDSAAYFCASSATRILQETQYFGPGTRLLVL.